One sample yielded the 32 T cell receptor beta chains listed below, sequenced in a study of cytomegalovirus exposure and HLA in healthy donors. The PCR contained 60 Vbeta and 13 Jbeta primers. Clones were sequenced by immunoSEQ multiplex PCR, and TCRdb holds only the in-frame ones, with some missing. The sample records 150,000 to 200,000 clones, about two thirds being singletons. The sample taken for sequencing was PBMCs. The receptors derive from a man younger than 40 in good health and CMV-seropositive.

This clone was seen only a few times. The chain couples TRBV4-1 to TRBJ2-5; TRBD2 agrees at 9 bases. After removal of 8 bases from V and 5 bases from J, the junction contained 6 bases not matched to a gene. The CDR3 sequence is 13 residues long. The germline CDR1 and CDR2 sequences are MGHRA and YSYEKL. The CDR3 loop is CASASGIPETQYF. CDR3 in DNA: TGCGCCAGCGCTAGCGGGATCCCCGAGACCCAGTACTTC.

This clone showed up just a few times. The chain links TRBV19 to TRBJ1-4; 10 nucleotides line up with TRBD1. Looked up from germline, CDR1 is LNHDA and CDR2 is SQIVND (reference sequence). The CDR3 covers 14 residues. V lost 7 bases, J lost 8 bases, and 7 bases stayed unmatched. The CDR3 DNA sequence: TGTGCCAGTATATCGGGGACAGGGGACGAAAAACTGTTTTTT. Its translation: CASISGTGDEKLFF.

This clone was detected only once. The V call is TRBV5-1, the J call TRBJ2-1, with 12 positions matching TRBD2. J was trimmed by 3 bases and V by 3 bases; bases with no gene match: 4. The germline CDR1 and CDR2 sequences are SGHRS and YFSETQ. The CDR3 totals 16 residues. The CDR3 nucleotides read TGCGCCAGCAGCTCCGGACTAGCGGGGAACTACAATGAGCAGTTCTTC. Its protein product is CASSSGLAGNYNEQFF.

This clone was counted a few times. A read error may produce the germline difference seen at one junction end. The chain joins TRBV7-6 to TRBJ2-1; TRBD2 matches at 7 bases. Looked up from germline, CDR1 is SGHVS and CDR2 is FNYEAQ. CDR3 length: 15 amino acids. This CDR3 reads CASSLFGGIDNAQFF. The CDR3 DNA reads as TGTGCCAGCAGCTTATTCGGGGGGATCGACAATGCGCAGTTCTTC.

The chain employs TRBV2 and TRBJ2-5; possible D gene TRBD2, 5 bases. The V end was cut by 1 base, the J end by 1 base, with 7 bases between. The CDR3 sequence is 14 residues long. The V gene's germline CDR1 is SNHLY and CDR2 FYNNEI. CDR3 region: CASSEGAGQETQYF. For the CDR3, the DNA is TGTGCCAGCAGTGAAGGGGCGGGCCAAGAGACCCAGTACTTC.

This clone was picked up a small number of times. The chain is built from TRBV6-4 and TRBJ2-1; possibly TRBD2 for D (5 bases). The CDR3 spans 13 residues. With 5 bases removed from V and 0 bases from J, the gap between germline ends came to 5 bases. Germline V gene lookup returns CDR1 MRHNA and CDR2 SNTAGT. CDR3 bases: TGTGCCAGCAGTAGCGGCTCCTACAATGAGCAGTTCTTC. Residues: CASSSGSYNEQFF.

The chain employs TRBV6-5 and TRBJ1-2; D unclear. V was pared by 0 bases and J by 2 bases, with 7 bases between. From germline, CDR1 is MNHEY and CDR2 SVGAGI. This CDR3 has 14 amino acids. The chain's CDR3 is CASSYSHPNYGYTF. CDR3 sequence (DNA): TGTGCCAGCAGTTACTCACATCCCAACTATGGCTACACCTTC.

The chain couples TRBV6-1 to TRBJ2-2; D gene uncertain. Germline V lookup: CDR1 MNHNS, CDR2 SASEGT. The ends were cut back, 3 bases at V and 9 bases at J, with 14 bases in the middle. CDR3 length equals 14 residues. CDR3 bases: TGTGCCAGCAGTGAGGTTCAGTTGGCAAGGGAGCTGTTTTTT. This codes for CASSEVQLARELFF.

The chain is built from TRBV23-1 and TRBJ1-1, with D unclear. TRBV23-1 qualifies as an ORF whose function is uncertain. The CDR3 spans 15 residues. Trimming left V 3 bases short and J 0 bases short, with 11 bases between. CDR3 coding DNA: TGCGCCAGCAGTCAGTCACAGATTATGAACACTGAAGCTTTCTTT. Translation gives CASSQSQIMNTEAFF.

The genes are TRBV28 and TRBJ1-1; D is perhaps TRBD1 (6 bases). The CDR3 is made up of 14 amino acids. CDR1 MDHEN and CDR2 SYDVKM come from the germline V gene. Between the trimmed V and J ends, which lost 4 bases and 4 bases, there was a span of 13 bases. The CDR3 DNA is TGTGCCAGCAGTTCACCGCCAGGGGCCACTGAAGCTTTCTTT. Amino acid sequence: CASSSPPGATEAFF.

Of note for this clone: The junction shows a germline mismatch at one end, possibly a read error. The identical CDR3 is also encoded by other nucleotide sequences in the sample. The chain has TRBV23-1 and TRBJ2-7, with TRBD1 as a possible D gene (5 bases). TRBV23-1 is placed among ORFs of uncertain function. The CDR3 consists of 16 residues. The CDR3 sequence: CASSQTRQPCAYEQYF. CDR3 bases: TGCGCCAGTAGTCAAACCCGACAGCCCTGCGCCTACGAGCAGTACTTC.

This chain uses TRBV27 with TRBJ2-7, with 14 positions matching TRBD2. J lost 7 bases, V lost 6 bases, and 5 bases had no gene match. CDR1 is MNHEY and CDR2 is SMNVEV in the germline V gene (reference sequence). This CDR3 has 14 residues. CDR3 sequence: CASSPGLAGVEQYF. CDR3 DNA: TGTGCCAGCAGCCCGGGACTAGCGGGAGTAGAGCAGTACTTC.

This chain links TRBV6-5 with TRBJ1-5; 8 bases agree with TRBD1. V was pared by 5 bases and J by 7 bases, with 4 bases of the junction left unmatched. The germline V gene encodes CDR1 MNHEY and CDR2 SVGAGI. This CDR3 has 13 amino acids. CDR3 coding DNA: TGTGCCAGCAGTCCCGACAGGGGCCAGCCCCAGCATTTT. Its translation: CASSPDRGQPQHF.

A few counts support this clone. V is TRBV7-8 and J is TRBJ2-2, with D possibly matching TRBD2 (6 bases). CDR1 and CDR2 from the germline V gene are SGHVS and FQNEAQ. V lost 8 bases and J lost 4, with 20 bases in between. There are 16 residues in the CDR3. The CDR3 DNA follows: TGTGCCAGCGAATCGGAGCGGGCTCCTGGCACCGGGGAGCTGTTTTTT. This codes for CASESERAPGTGELFF.

This rearrangement joins TRBV5-4 to TRBJ2-7; D gene unclear. CDR1 and CDR2 (germline): SGHNT, YYREEE (reference sequence). V was clipped by 0 bases and J by 0 bases, with 7 bases between them. The CDR3 length is 14 residues. CDR3 nucleotides: TGTGCCAGCAGCTTGGCTTCGTCCTCCTACGAGCAGTACTTC. It codes for CASSLASSSYEQYF.

This clone was counted only a few times. The chain joins TRBV6-1 to TRBJ1-4, with D possibly being TRBD1 (6 bases). With 8 bases removed from V and 8 bases from J, the gap between germline ends came to 12 bases. Germline CDR1 reads MNHNS; CDR2 reads SASEGT. The CDR3 consists of 12 residues. CDR3 protein: CASSRGEEKLFF. The CDR3 region has the DNA TGTGCCAGCTCCAGGGGCGAAGAAAAACTGTTTTTT.

V and J are TRBV6-5 and TRBJ1-1, with D possibly TRBD1 on 5 matching bases. V shed 5 bases and J shed 11 bases, with 18 bases lying between them. The CDR3 has 13 residues. Germline loops: CDR1 MNHEY, CDR2 SVGAGI. The chain's CDR3 is CASSSGTLPVAFF. The DNA for the CDR3 is TGTGCCAGCAGTAGCGGGACGCTTCCCGTCGCTTTCTTT.

V gene TRBV5-6 combines with J gene TRBJ1-3, with D unresolved. The ends were cut back, 2 bases at V and 5 bases at J, with 5 bases in the middle. The CDR3 extends over 12 amino acids. Germline CDR1 is SGHDT and CDR2 is YYEEEE. This CDR3 is CASSFDRNTIYF. CDR3 bases: TGTGCCAGCAGCTTCGACAGAAACACCATATATTTT.

The sample holds one count of this clone. For the CDR3, the DNA is TGTGCCAGCAGGAGCCCCCCCTGCAACTATGGCTACACCTTC. Translating gives CASRSPPCNYGYTF. The chain uses TRBV28 and TRBJ1-2; no clear D. There are 14 residues in the CDR3. Trimming stripped 6 bases from V and 2 bases from J, with 13 bases between. The V gene's germline CDR1 is MDHEN and CDR2 SYDVKM.

This rearrangement joins TRBV30 to TRBJ2-7, with D unresolved. Germline V gene sequence: CDR1 GTSNPN, CDR2 SVGIG (reference sequence). V gave up 0 bases and J gave up 4 bases, with 7 bases separating them. CDR3 length equals 12 residues. The CDR3 DNA reads TGTGCCTGGAGTGTACAATGGTACGAGCAGTACTTC. This sequence encodes CAWSVQWYEQYF.

The chain has TRBV11-2 and TRBJ2-3, with 7 nucleotides matching TRBD2. J gave up 5 bases and V 5 bases, and 7 bases lay outside the gene matches. Germline values: CDR1 SGHAT, CDR2 FQNNGV. The CDR3 is 14 amino acids. CDR3 protein: CASSPGLVIDTQYF. In DNA, the CDR3 is TGTGCCAGCAGCCCCGGACTAGTCATAGATACGCAGTATTTT.

The chain joins TRBV27 to TRBJ2-1, with D possibly being TRBD2 (7 bases). Germline assignment: CDR1 MNHEY and CDR2 SMNVEV (reference sequence). This CDR3 has 17 amino acids. V lost 6 bases, J lost 4 bases, and 22 bases lay in between. As DNA, the CDR3 is TGTGCCAGCAGAGACACGCCGGCGGGGGCGGGTTACAATGAGCAGTTCTTC. Encoded protein: CASRDTPAGAGYNEQFF.

This clone turned up a few times. V and J are TRBV27 and TRBJ2-2; 7 bases agree with TRBD2. The CDR3 consists of 16 residues. From germline, CDR1 is MNHEY and CDR2 SMNVEV (reference sequence). Unmatched junction bases numbered 9, after V lost 5 bases and J lost 3 bases. The CDR3 reads CASSPRAGRDTGELFF. CDR3 bases: TGTGCCAGCAGTCCTAGAGCGGGAAGGGACACCGGGGAGCTGTTTTTT.

This clone was counted a single time. V usage is TRBV5-4 and J usage is TRBJ2-4, with D possibly being TRBD1 (6 bases). Between the trimmed V and J ends, which lost 2 bases and 6 bases, there was a span of 9 bases. The CDR3 has 13 residues. CDR1 and CDR2 (germline): SGHNT, YYREEE (reference sequence). CDR3 sequence reads: CASSLRQANIQYF. The CDR3 nucleotides are TGTGCCAGCAGCTTAAGACAGGCAAACATTCAGTACTTC.

The J gene is TRBJ2-2, the V gene TRBV7-9; a possible D gene is TRBD2 (5 bases). V was pared by 3 bases and J by 4 bases, with 6 bases between. This CDR3 contains 13 residues. CDR1 and CDR2 (germline): SEHNR, FQNEAQ (reference sequence). The chain's CDR3 is CASSLRVTGELFF. The CDR3 DNA reads as TGTGCCAGCAGCTTGAGGGTCACCGGGGAGCTGTTTTTT.

This clone was counted only a few times. This chain connects TRBV9 to TRBJ2-5, with 11 positions matching TRBD2. J gave up 4 bases and V 0 bases, and 5 bases lay outside the gene matches. CDR3 size: 16 residues. Germline loops: CDR1 SGDLS, CDR2 YYNGEE. The CDR3, as DNA: TGTGCCAGCAGCGTAGGATTAGCGGGAGGGGGAGAGACCCAGTACTTC. It yields the protein CASSVGLAGGGETQYF.

This sequence joins TRBV30 and TRBJ1-1; D gene uncertain. V gave up 3 bases and J gave up 4 bases, with 6 bases separating them. The V gene's germline CDR1 is GTSNPN and CDR2 SVGIG (reference sequence). This CDR3 is built from 11 residues. In DNA, the CDR3 is TGTGCCTGGAGCTCCCGCACTGAAGCTTTCTTT. Protein sequence: CAWSSRTEAFF.

This clone was observed a handful of times. V usage is TRBV6-5 and J usage is TRBJ2-7; TRBD1 might be the D (6 bases). V was pared by 6 bases and J by 0 bases, with 12 bases between. The length of the CDR3 is 14 residues. CDR1 MNHEY and CDR2 SVGAGI come from the germline V gene. Here the CDR3 DNA reads TGTGCCAGCAGACAGGGAAAACCCTCCTACGAGCAGTACTTC. This encodes CASRQGKPSYEQYF.

The genes are TRBV2 and TRBJ1-5; perhaps TRBD1 as D (5 bases). Per the germline V gene, CDR1 is SNHLY and CDR2 is FYNNEI. The CDR3 contains 14 residues. The V and J ends lost 3 bases and 6 bases respectively, with 12 bases between them. Here the CDR3 reads CASSDGGVSQPQHF. The CDR3 nucleotides read TGTGCCAGCAGTGATGGAGGGGTTAGTCAGCCCCAGCATTTT. The entire variable domain, with the rest obtained from reference TRBV2 and TRBJ1-5, is as follows: EPEVTQTPSHQVTQMGQEVILRCVPISNHLYFYWYRQILGQKVEFLVSFYNNEISEKSEIFDDQFSVERPDGSNFTLKIRSTKLEDSAMYFCASSDGGVSQPQHFGDGTRLSIL.

V is TRBV7-6 and J is TRBJ2-7; tentatively, D is TRBD2 (6 bases). The CDR3 totals 14 residues. V shed 5 bases and J shed 0 bases, with 11 bases lying between them. Germline loops: CDR1 SGHVS, CDR2 FNYEAQ. The CDR3 DNA follows: TGTGCCAGCAGCGCCTGGGACTCCTCCTACGAGCAGTACTTC. This sequence encodes CASSAWDSSYEQYF. Full variable domain (remainder filled in from reference TRBV7-6 and TRBJ2-7): GAGVSQSPRYKVTKRGQDVALRCDPISGHVSLYWYRQALGQGPEFLTYFNYEAQQDKSGLPNDRFSAERPEGSISTLTIQRTEQRDSAMYRCASSAWDSSYEQYFGPGTRLTVT.

This clone was seen a few times. V is TRBV2 and J is TRBJ1-1; D is uncertain. Looked up from germline, CDR1 is SNHLY and CDR2 is FYNNEI. V lost 3 bases to trimming and J lost 4 bases, with 12 bases between them. This CDR3 region has 14 residues. Written as DNA, the CDR3 is TGTGCCAGCAGTGAGGGAGCCTTCGGCACTGAAGCTTTCTTT. This sequence encodes CASSEGAFGTEAFF.

This clone was seen just once. The genes are TRBV30 and TRBJ1-2; D may be TRBD1 (6 bases). Germline V gene lookup returns CDR1 GTSNPN and CDR2 SVGIG (reference sequence). The CDR3 contains 12 residues. With 0 bases removed from V and 8 bases from J, the gap between germline ends came to 10 bases. CDR3 protein: CAWSVGARGYTF. The CDR3 nucleotides are TGTGCCTGGAGTGTGGGGGCGAGGGGCTACACCTTC.